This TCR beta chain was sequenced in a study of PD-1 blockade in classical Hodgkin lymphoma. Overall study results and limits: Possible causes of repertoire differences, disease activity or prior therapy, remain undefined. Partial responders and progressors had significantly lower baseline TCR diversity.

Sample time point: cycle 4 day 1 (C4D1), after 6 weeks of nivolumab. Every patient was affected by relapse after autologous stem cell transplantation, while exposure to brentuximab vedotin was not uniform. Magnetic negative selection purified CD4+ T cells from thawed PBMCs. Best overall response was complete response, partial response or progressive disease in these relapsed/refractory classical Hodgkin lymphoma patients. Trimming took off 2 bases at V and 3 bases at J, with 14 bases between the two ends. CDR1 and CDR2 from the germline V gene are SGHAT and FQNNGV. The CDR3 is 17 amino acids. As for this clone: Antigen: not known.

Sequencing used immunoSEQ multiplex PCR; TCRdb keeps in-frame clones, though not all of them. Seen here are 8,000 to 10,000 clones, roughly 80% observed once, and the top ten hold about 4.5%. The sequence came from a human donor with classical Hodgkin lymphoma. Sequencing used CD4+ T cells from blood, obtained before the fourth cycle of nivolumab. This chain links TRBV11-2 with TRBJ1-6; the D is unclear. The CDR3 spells CASSLSWEGSYNSPLHF. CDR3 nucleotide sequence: TGTGCCAGCAGCTTATCCTGGGAAGGGAGCTATAATTCACCCCTCCACTTT.